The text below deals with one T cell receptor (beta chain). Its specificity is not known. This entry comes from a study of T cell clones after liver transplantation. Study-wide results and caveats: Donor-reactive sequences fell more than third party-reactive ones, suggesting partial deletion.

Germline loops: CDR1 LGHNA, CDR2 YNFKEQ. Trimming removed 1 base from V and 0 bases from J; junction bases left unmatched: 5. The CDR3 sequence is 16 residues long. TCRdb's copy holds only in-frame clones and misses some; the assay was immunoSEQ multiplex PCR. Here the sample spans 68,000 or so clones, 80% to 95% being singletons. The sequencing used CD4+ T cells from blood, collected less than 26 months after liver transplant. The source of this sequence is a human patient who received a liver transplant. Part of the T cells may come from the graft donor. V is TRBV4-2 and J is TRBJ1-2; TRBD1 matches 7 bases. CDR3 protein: CASSQGDSHSNYGYTF. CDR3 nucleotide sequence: TGTGCCAGCAGCCAAGGGGACAGCCACTCTAACTATGGCTACACCTTC.